This TCR beta chain was retrieved from a study of blood T cell repertoires in COVID-19. Study overall: Acute and convalescent COVID-19 samples came from the United States, Italy and Spain.

Original data processing: Counts of nucleated cells, estimated from reference gene primer amplification, were obtained. The assay was immunoSEQ multiplex PCR, and TCRdb's table has in-frame clones only and misses some. V and J calls and clone size are as listed in that table; D and trimming were resolved from the DNA. The data show about 98,000 clones, about four fifths seen once. Germline values: CDR1 SGHNT, CDR2 YENEEA. This CDR3 is built from 17 residues. V shed 5 bases, J shed 2 bases, and the junction held 6 bases outside the gene matches. The origin of this receptor is a man at least 80 years old with acute or convalescent COVID-19. Sequenced sample: peripheral blood. The chain has TRBV11-3 and TRBJ2-3; 14 bases align to TRBD2. The CDR3 region has the DNA TGTGCCAGCAGCCCAGGGACTAGCGGGGGATTCACAGATACGCAGTATTTT. It yields the protein CASSPGTSGGFTDTQYF.